The entry that follows covers one TCR beta chain sequence. Its antigen is still unknown. V was clipped by 1 base and J by 8 bases, with 14 bases between them. The CDR3 is made up of 14 amino acids. Looked up from germline, CDR1 is SEHNR and CDR2 is FQNEAQ (reference sequence). Treatment of the sample: oral pan-JAK inhibitor, 5-10 mg twice daily. The record originates from a study of CD8+ T cells in alopecia areata. Study summary: Severity scoring for treated patients was based on the percentage of affected scalp area. Points from the study as a whole: During tofacitinib treatment, many expanded lesional clones remained in scalp and blood. Especially in alopecia totalis/universalis, lesional scalp showed greater clonality than normal scalp did.

Extraction and reverse transcription of RNA yielded cDNA as the sequencing template. Repertoires were generated with immunoSEQ multiplex PCR, while TCRdb's copy carries only in-frame clones and drops some. This sample yields approximately 210,000 clones, of which around two fifths are seen a single time; over 2% belongs to the top ten. The sequences come from CD4+ T cells sorted from blood, collected at roughly week 36, from a patient treated with tofacitinib. The rearrangement joins TRBV7-9 to TRBJ1-2, with D unclear. This TCR came from a human donor with alopecia areata. The CDR3 reads CASSLDGRSYGYTF. In DNA, the CDR3 is TGTGCCAGCAGCTTAGACGGCCGATCTTACGGCTACACCTTC.